The clone carrying this T cell receptor (beta chain) was found many times. Its antigen is currently unknown. The data are from a study of early T cells in non-severe SARS-CoV-2 infection. General observations from the study: Private and CD4 specificities were missed by VDJdb matching, skewed to anti-spike CD8.

V was shortened by 0 bases and J by 2 bases, with 11 bases between the two germline ends. The CDR3 is 15 residues long. Germline lookup yields CDR1 SQVTM and CDR2 ANQGSEA. Each CDR3 protein gets one entry after TCRdb re-called the 5' RACE reads with MiXCR. The data show fewer than 60,000 distinct CDR3 sequences, approximately 10% seen once. The chain couples TRBV29-1 to TRBJ2-1, with D perhaps being TRBD1 or TRBD2 (5 bases each). The TCR originated in an adult who was a healthcare worker with PCR-confirmed SARS-CoV-2 infection or an uninfected control (not recorded which). The sequencing input was whole blood. The chain's CDR3 is CSVEDQSGPYNEQFF. Here the CDR3 DNA reads TGCAGCGTTGAAGATCAGTCGGGGCCCTACAATGAGCAGTTCTTC.